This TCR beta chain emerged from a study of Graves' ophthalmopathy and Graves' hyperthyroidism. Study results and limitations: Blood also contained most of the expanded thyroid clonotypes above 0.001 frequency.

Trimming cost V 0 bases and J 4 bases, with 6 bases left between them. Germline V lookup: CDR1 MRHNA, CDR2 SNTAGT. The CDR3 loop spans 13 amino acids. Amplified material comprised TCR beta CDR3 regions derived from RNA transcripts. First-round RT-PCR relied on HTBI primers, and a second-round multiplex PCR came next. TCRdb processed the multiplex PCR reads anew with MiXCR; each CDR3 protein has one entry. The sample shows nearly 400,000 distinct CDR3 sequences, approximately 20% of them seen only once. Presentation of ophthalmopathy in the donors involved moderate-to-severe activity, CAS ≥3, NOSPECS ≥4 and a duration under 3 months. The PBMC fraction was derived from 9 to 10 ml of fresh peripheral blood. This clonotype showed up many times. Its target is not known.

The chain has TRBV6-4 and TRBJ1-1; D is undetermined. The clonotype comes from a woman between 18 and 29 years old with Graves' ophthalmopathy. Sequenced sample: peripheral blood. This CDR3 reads CASSDSLTTEAFF. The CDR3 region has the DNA TGTGCCAGCAGTGACTCTCTTACCACTGAAGCTTTCTTT.